This paragraph covers one T cell receptor (beta chain) sequence. Its antigen target is currently unknown. Base qualities were left out, and no much larger clone turns up one base away. This record comes from a study of T cell responses to AZD1222 COVID-19 vaccine (dated by TCRdb to the early 2020s). Describing the broader study: A total of just over 230 trial participants underwent TCR sequencing, of whom roughly 210 had received two doses of AZD1222 and some 25 had received two doses of the MenACWY control vaccine. Trial participants were enrolled into age subgroups of 18-55, 56-69 and 70-plus years, which contained about 150, 27 and 61 TCR-sequenced participants, respectively.

The paper as a whole reports these results and caveats: The whole spike protein was spanned by vaccine-associated CD4 TCRs, and dominant responses were seen in regions 160-218 and 743-854. A significant rise in spike-specific TCR breadth and depth was observed after two AZD1222 doses relative to day 0 and relative to MenACWY recipients. Conclusions about previously exposed vaccinees are limited, since just a handful of AZD1222 recipients were seropositive for SARS-CoV-2 at baseline. Because no day 14 peak-response samples were available, the repertoires could be characterized only after the peak T cell response. Participants were mostly white British and included more females than males, and it was suggested by the authors that clonal diversity may have been underestimated. In the small 56-69-year group, the increase in depth fell short of significance, most likely because of low power. Reportedly, almost half of the unique spike-specific TCRs recognized epitopes lying outside the regions that are mutated in the B.1.351 and B.1.1.7 variants.

The CDR3 regions of human TCRbeta chains were subjected to immunosequencing. On the study's bioinformatics: Repertoire TCRs were matched against a reference library of SARS-CoV-2-specific TCRs generated with the MIRA antigen-specificity platform. Breadth was defined as the fraction of unique TCRs that were SARS-CoV-2-associated, and depth was defined as the fraction of total T cells that were SARS-CoV-2-associated. Using the MIRA data, every spike-specific TCR was mapped to the spike region that the TCR reacted to and assigned to either a CD4 or a CD8 class. Log10-transformed breadth and depth values were compared by one-way ANOVA with Sidak's multiple comparisons tests. The table comes from immuneACCESS by way of TCRdb, which keeps in-frame sequences with V and J called. Part of the clones is missing from these tables; in studies checked, under half for an unresolved V gene and the rest for unknown reasons. V and J calls and clone size are copied from that table; D and trimming were computed from the DNA. This sample comprises 90,000 to 130,000 clones, about 94% of them detected only once. The ten top clones hold approximately 2.9% of the sample.

The sample's time point label, in plain terms: about 28 days (+/-7) after the second vaccine dose. Because spike-specific TCR depth and breadth did not differ between the two schedules, AZD1222 recipients who got a second dose at roughly 4 weeks were pooled with those who got a second dose at roughly 12 weeks. The vaccinee samples were drawn from two UK trials, COV001 and COV002, one of which was a single-blind randomized controlled phase 2/3 trial testing AZD1222 (ChAdOx1 nCoV-19) in healthy adults. For TCRbeta chain sequencing, PBMC samples from trial participants were taken at day 0 and at day 28 after the second dose. This clonotype was obtained from an adult who received the AZD1222 COVID-19 vaccine. The sequencing here drew on peripheral blood, taken 28 days after the second AZD1222 dose.

Read as DNA, the sequence is TGTGCCAGCAGCCCCGATGGTTCTGGAAACACCATATATTTT. This sequence encodes CASSPDGSGNTIYF. The sequence joins TRBV2 to TRBJ1-3; the D gene is unclear. Trimming removed 6 bases from V and 1 base from J, leaving 10 bases between the germline ends. From cysteine to phenylalanine, the CDR3 is 14 amino acids long. Only CDR3 DNA remains: 42 bases, in frame from the first base. For CDR1 and CDR2, the germline V gene lists SNHLY and FYNNEI. Full variable domain (CDR3 extended with the reference TRBV2 and TRBJ1-3 proteins): EPEVTQTPSHQVTQMGQEVILRCVPISNHLYFYWYRQILGQKVEFLVSFYNNEISEKSEIFDDQFSVERPDGSNFTLKIRSTKLEDSAMYFCASSPDGSGNTIYFGEGSWLTVV.